This TCR beta chain was recovered during a study of tumor T cells in aggressive B-cell lymphoma. Assay: immunoSEQ multiplex PCR; the TCRdb copy retains only in-frame clones and omits some. The data contain 7,500 to 9,500 clones, about four fifths of them seen just once; the ten biggest clones take up approximately 5.4%. The germline CDR1 and CDR2 sequences are LNHDA and SQIVND (reference sequence). Trimming removed 4 bases from V and 1 base from J; junction bases left unmatched: 3. CDR3 length equals 15 residues. This chain links TRBV19 with TRBJ2-1; 8 nucleotides agree with TRBD2. The sequence came from an adult with diffuse large B cell lymphoma. Sequenced sample: tumor tissue. The CDR3 region is CASSKGGGSYNEQFF. DNA of the CDR3: TGTGCCAGTAGTAAGGGCGGGGGGTCCTACAATGAGCAGTTCTTC.